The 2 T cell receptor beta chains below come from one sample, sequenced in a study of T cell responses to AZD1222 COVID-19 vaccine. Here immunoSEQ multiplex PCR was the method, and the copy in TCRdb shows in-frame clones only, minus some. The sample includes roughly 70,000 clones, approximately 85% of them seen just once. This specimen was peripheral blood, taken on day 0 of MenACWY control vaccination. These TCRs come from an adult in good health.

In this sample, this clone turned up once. CDR3 DNA sequence: TGTGCCAGCAGCCTGAGGGCCGCGTCCACAGATACGCAGTATTTT. Encoded protein: CASSLRAASTDTQYF. V gene TRBV3-1 (or the pseudogene TRBV3-2) combines with J gene TRBJ2-3, with D possibly matching TRBD2 (5 bases). The CDR3 contains 15 residues. V was cut by 4 bases and J by 2 bases, with 13 bases left in between. Per germline, CDR1 LGHDT and CDR2 YNNKEL (reference sequence).

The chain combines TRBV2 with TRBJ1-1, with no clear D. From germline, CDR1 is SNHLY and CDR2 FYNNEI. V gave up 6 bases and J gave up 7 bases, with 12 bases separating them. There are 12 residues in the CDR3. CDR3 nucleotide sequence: TGTGCCAGCAGGCTTCAAAGAATTGAAGCTTTCTTT. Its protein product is CASRLQRIEAFF. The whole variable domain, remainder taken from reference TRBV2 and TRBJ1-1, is EPEVTQTPSHQVTQMGQEVILRCVPISNHLYFYWYRQILGQKVEFLVSFYNNEISEKSEIFDDQFSVERPDGSNFTLKIRSTKLEDSAMYFCASRLQRIEAFFGQGTRLTVV.